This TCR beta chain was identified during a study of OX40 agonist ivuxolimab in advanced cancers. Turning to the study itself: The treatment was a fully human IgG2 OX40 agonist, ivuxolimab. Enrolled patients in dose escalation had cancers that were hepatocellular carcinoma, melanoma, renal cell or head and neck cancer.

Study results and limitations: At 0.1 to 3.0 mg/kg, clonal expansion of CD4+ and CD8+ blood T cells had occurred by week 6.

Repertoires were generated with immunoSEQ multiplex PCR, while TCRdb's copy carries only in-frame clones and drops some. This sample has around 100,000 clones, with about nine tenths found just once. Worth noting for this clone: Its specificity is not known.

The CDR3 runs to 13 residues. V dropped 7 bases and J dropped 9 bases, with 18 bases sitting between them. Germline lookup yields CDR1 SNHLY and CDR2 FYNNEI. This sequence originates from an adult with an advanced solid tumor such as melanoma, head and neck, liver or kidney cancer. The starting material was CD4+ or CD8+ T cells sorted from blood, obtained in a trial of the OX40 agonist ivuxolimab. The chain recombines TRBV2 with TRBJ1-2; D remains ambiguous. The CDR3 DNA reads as TGTGCCAGCATGGGTATGAGGCCCGGGAGCTACACCTTC. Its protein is CASMGMRPGSYTF. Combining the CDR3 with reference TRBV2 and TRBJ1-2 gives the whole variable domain EPEVTQTPSHQVTQMGQEVILRCVPISNHLYFYWYRQILGQKVEFLVSFYNNEISEKSEIFDDQFSVERPDGSNFTLKIRSTKLEDSAMYFCASMGMRPGSYTFGSGTRLTVV.